This note documents a single TCR beta chain sequence. Its antigen is still unknown. The germline V gene has CDR1 MNHNS and CDR2 SASEGT. V shed 1 base and J 6 bases; nucleotides not matched to a gene: 5. CDR3 size: 14 residues. Assay: immunoSEQ multiplex PCR; the TCRdb copy retains only in-frame clones and omits some. The repertoire holds around 67,000 clones, with roughly 80% as singletons. The data derive from a study of OX40 agonist ivuxolimab in advanced cancers. At the level of the study: The treatment was a fully human IgG2 OX40 agonist, ivuxolimab. Approximately 40% of patients had received prior checkpoint inhibitor therapy. Study-wide points: Partial responders treated at 0.1-3.0 mg/kg exhibited clonal expansion among the lowest measured.

The chain recombines TRBV6-1 with TRBJ1-2; 7 bases are a match to TRBD1. Specimen: CD4+ or CD8+ T cells sorted from blood, collected in a trial of the OX40 agonist ivuxolimab. The sequence came from an adult with an advanced solid tumor such as melanoma, head and neck, liver or kidney cancer. For the CDR3, the DNA is TGTGCCAGCAGTGAAGGGGGACAGTACAATGGCTACACCTTC. Amino acids: CASSEGGQYNGYTF.